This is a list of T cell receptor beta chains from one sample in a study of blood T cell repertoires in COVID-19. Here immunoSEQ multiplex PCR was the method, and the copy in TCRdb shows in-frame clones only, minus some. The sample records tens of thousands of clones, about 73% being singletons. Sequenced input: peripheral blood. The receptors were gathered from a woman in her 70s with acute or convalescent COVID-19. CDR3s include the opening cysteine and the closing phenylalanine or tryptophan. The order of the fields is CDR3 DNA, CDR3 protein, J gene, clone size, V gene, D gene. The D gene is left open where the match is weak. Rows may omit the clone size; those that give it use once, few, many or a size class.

cdr3_nt: TGTGCCAGCAGTTACCACGACCGACAGTCTTCACCCCTCCACTTT
cdr3_aa: CASSYHDRQSSPLHF
j_call: TRBJ1-6
clone_size: .
v_call: TRBV6-5
d_call: .

cdr3_nt: TGTGCCAGCACCGCGAACACCGGGGAGCTGTTTTTT
cdr3_aa: CASTANTGELFF
j_call: TRBJ2-2
clone_size: .
v_call: TRBV6-5
d_call: .

cdr3_nt: TGTGCCAGCAGCTTAGAGGCGGCCCGAGGGGGTGGCTACACCTTC
cdr3_aa: CASSLEAARGGGYTF
j_call: TRBJ1-2
clone_size: few
v_call: TRBV7-2
d_call: .

cdr3_nt: TGTGCCAGCAGGAAACCTGGGACAGCCTACAATGAGCAGTTCTTC
cdr3_aa: CASRKPGTAYNEQFF
j_call: TRBJ2-1
clone_size: .
v_call: TRBV7-9
d_call: TRBD1

cdr3_nt: TGTGCCAGCAGCTTTCAGGGGTACCAAGAGACCCAGTACTTC
cdr3_aa: CASSFQGYQETQYF
j_call: TRBJ2-5
clone_size: .
v_call: TRBV7-2
d_call: .

cdr3_nt: TGTGCCAGCAGTTTTGGGGGGGCCGATCAGCCCCAGCATTTT
cdr3_aa: CASSFGGADQPQHF
j_call: TRBJ1-5
clone_size: .
v_call: TRBV27
d_call: .

cdr3_nt: TGTGCCAGCAGCTTAGCGACTAGCGGGGCGGGAAACATTCAGTACTTC
cdr3_aa: CASSLATSGAGNIQYF
j_call: TRBJ2-4
clone_size: .
v_call: TRBV7-2
d_call: TRBD2

cdr3_nt: TGTGCCAGCAGCGCCGAGGGCACCAACTCTAACTATGGCTACACCTTC
cdr3_aa: CASSAEGTNSNYGYTF
j_call: TRBJ1-2
clone_size: .
v_call: TRBV7-9
d_call: .

cdr3_nt: TGTGCCAGCAGTTTGAGGTTAGGGGCAGGGACTGGAAACACCATATATTTT
cdr3_aa: CASSLRLGAGTGNTIYF
j_call: TRBJ1-3
clone_size: .
v_call: TRBV27
d_call: .

cdr3_nt: TGTGCCAGCAGCTTAGTACAACAGGGCCCTTCACCCCTCCACTTT
cdr3_aa: CASSLVQQGPSPLHF
j_call: TRBJ1-6
clone_size: few
v_call: TRBV7-9
d_call: .

cdr3_nt: TGTGCCAGCTCACCACCGAGGATCTACTCTCTTACAGGGGACACTGAAGCTTTCTTT
cdr3_aa: CASSPPRIYSLTGDTEAFF
j_call: TRBJ1-1
clone_size: once
v_call: TRBV18
d_call: TRBD1

cdr3_nt: TGTGCCAGCAGCCAAGAGAGTCGGTCCCGGCGGTACAATGAGCAGTTCTTC
cdr3_aa: CASSQESRSRRYNEQFF
j_call: TRBJ2-1
clone_size: .
v_call: TRBV3-1/TRBV3-2
d_call: .

cdr3_nt: TGTGCCAGCAGTCAAGGACAGGCAAGCTCTGGAAACACCATATATTTT
cdr3_aa: CASSQGQASSGNTIYF
j_call: TRBJ1-3
clone_size: .
v_call: TRBV7-9
d_call: TRBD1

cdr3_nt: TGCAGCCTCTCGACAGGGGTTGACACTGAAGCTTTCTTT
cdr3_aa: CSLSTGVDTEAFF
j_call: TRBJ1-1
clone_size: .
v_call: TRBV29-1
d_call: TRBD1

cdr3_nt: TGCGCCAGCAGCTTACGAGCGGGGTTTCAAGAGACCCAGTACTTC
cdr3_aa: CASSLRAGFQETQYF
j_call: TRBJ2-5
clone_size: .
v_call: TRBV5-1
d_call: TRBD2

cdr3_nt: TGTGCCAGCAGTTCCCCGAGCCTCGGGGGAAACACCATATATTTT
cdr3_aa: CASSSPSLGGNTIYF
j_call: TRBJ1-3
clone_size: .
v_call: TRBV6-2/TRBV6-3
d_call: .

cdr3_nt: TGTGCCAGCTCACCAGACAGGGTCTATGGCTACACCTTC
cdr3_aa: CASSPDRVYGYTF
j_call: TRBJ1-2
clone_size: .
v_call: TRBV18
d_call: TRBD1

cdr3_nt: TGTGCCAGCAGCTCTCAGGATAACACCATATATTTT
cdr3_aa: CASSSQDNTIYF
j_call: TRBJ1-3
clone_size: .
v_call: TRBV11-3
d_call: .

cdr3_nt: TGTGCCAGCAGCGCGGGGGGGTTGTTTAATCAGCCCCAGCATTTT
cdr3_aa: CASSAGGLFNQPQHF
j_call: TRBJ1-5
clone_size: .
v_call: TRBV5-6
d_call: .

cdr3_nt: TGCGCCAGCAGTGAAGGCTCGAGGGGGAGCAATGAGCAGTTCTTC
cdr3_aa: CASSEGSRGSNEQFF
j_call: TRBJ2-1
clone_size: few
v_call: TRBV10-1
d_call: .

cdr3_nt: TGTGCCAGCAGCCCCCGGGGCGGGGGGGGTGGGACAGATACGCAGTATTTT
cdr3_aa: CASSPRGGGGGTDTQYF
j_call: TRBJ2-3
clone_size: .
v_call: TRBV7-2
d_call: TRBD2

cdr3_nt: TGTGCCACCTCTGGACAGGGCCTAAACTATGGCTACACCTTC
cdr3_aa: CATSGQGLNYGYTF
j_call: TRBJ1-2
clone_size: .
v_call: TRBV10-3
d_call: TRBD1

cdr3_nt: TGTGCCAGCAGTCTCCCCCGGACAGACCTCTATGGCTACACCTTC
cdr3_aa: CASSLPRTDLYGYTF
j_call: TRBJ1-2
clone_size: .
v_call: TRBV6-5
d_call: .

cdr3_nt: TGTGCCAGTAGTCCCCGGGGGTGGCTAGCGGGGCAAGAGACCCAGTACTTC
cdr3_aa: CASSPRGWLAGQETQYF
j_call: TRBJ2-5
clone_size: .
v_call: TRBV19
d_call: TRBD2

cdr3_nt: TGTGCCAGCTCACCCGGGACAGCCCGCCCAGGGTATGGCTACACCTTC
cdr3_aa: CASSPGTARPGYGYTF
j_call: TRBJ1-2
clone_size: few
v_call: TRBV18
d_call: TRBD1

cdr3_nt: TGTGCCAGCACGCGGAACTCCAAAAACATTCAGTACTTC
cdr3_aa: CASTRNSKNIQYF
j_call: TRBJ2-4
clone_size: .
v_call: TRBV6-6
d_call: .

cdr3_nt: TGTGCCAGGGGACAGGGCAATTCACCCCTCCACTTT
cdr3_aa: CARGQGNSPLHF
j_call: TRBJ1-6
clone_size: .
v_call: TRBV30
d_call: TRBD1

cdr3_nt: TGTGCCAGGGACAGGGGGCGATTAGCTAACTATGGCTACACCTTC
cdr3_aa: CARDRGRLANYGYTF
j_call: TRBJ1-2
clone_size: .
v_call: TRBV6-5
d_call: TRBD1

cdr3_nt: TGTGCCAGCAGCTGGACTTCCAACACTGAAGCTTTCTTT
cdr3_aa: CASSWTSNTEAFF
j_call: TRBJ1-1
clone_size: .
v_call: TRBV7-8
d_call: .

cdr3_nt: TGTGCCAGCAGCCCGAGGAAGGGACAGAACACTGAAGCTTTCTTT
cdr3_aa: CASSPRKGQNTEAFF
j_call: TRBJ1-1
clone_size: .
v_call: TRBV7-9
d_call: .

cdr3_nt: TGTGCCGGGCAAAAACGCCAGATAGGGAGAGATACGCAGTATTTT
cdr3_aa: CAGQKRQIGRDTQYF
j_call: TRBJ2-3
clone_size: .
v_call: TRBV6-5
d_call: .

cdr3_nt: TGCGCCAGCAGCCCGGGACAGACCTTTGCGGAGCAGTACTTC
cdr3_aa: CASSPGQTFAEQYF
j_call: TRBJ2-7
clone_size: .
v_call: TRBV10-1
d_call: TRBD1

cdr3_nt: TGTGCCAGCAGCTTAGAAAGGCACGGATACTACTCTGGGGCCAACGTCCTGACTTTC
cdr3_aa: CASSLERHGYYSGANVLTF
j_call: TRBJ2-6
clone_size: .
v_call: TRBV7-8
d_call: .

cdr3_nt: TGCGCCAGCAGCCCACGACCCGGGACAGGGGGGTCAACTAATGAAAAACTGTTTTTT
cdr3_aa: CASSPRPGTGGSTNEKLFF
j_call: TRBJ1-4
clone_size: .
v_call: TRBV5-1
d_call: TRBD1

cdr3_nt: TGTGCCAGCAGCCAAGGTCAGGTGAGCTCCTATAATTCACCCCTCCACTTT
cdr3_aa: CASSQGQVSSYNSPLHF
j_call: TRBJ1-6
clone_size: .
v_call: TRBV3-1/TRBV3-2
d_call: .

cdr3_nt: TGTGCCAGCAGCCAACCCATTAGTGGTAGCGGGGGAGGGAACACCGGGGAGCTGTTTTTT
cdr3_aa: CASSQPISGSGGGNTGELFF
j_call: TRBJ2-2
clone_size: .
v_call: TRBV4-2
d_call: TRBD2

cdr3_nt: TGTGCCATCAGTGAGCCCGGGGGGAACACTGAAGCTTTCTTT
cdr3_aa: CAISEPGGNTEAFF
j_call: TRBJ1-1
clone_size: .
v_call: TRBV10-3
d_call: .

cdr3_nt: TGTGCCAGTATGGAGGATCTCAGATACAATGAGCAGTTCTTC
cdr3_aa: CASMEDLRYNEQFF
j_call: TRBJ2-1
clone_size: .
v_call: TRBV19
d_call: .

cdr3_nt: TGTGCCAGCAGCCGCGATAGACAGGGGAGGCAAGAGACCCAGTACTTC
cdr3_aa: CASSRDRQGRQETQYF
j_call: TRBJ2-5
clone_size: .
v_call: TRBV5-4
d_call: TRBD1

cdr3_nt: TGTGCCAGCATGGACAGCCGATTCTCCTACGAGCAGTACTTC
cdr3_aa: CASMDSRFSYEQYF
j_call: TRBJ2-7
clone_size: .
v_call: TRBV2
d_call: .

cdr3_nt: TGTGCCAGCAGTGCCGACCGGACAGGGGGCTATGGCTACACCTTC
cdr3_aa: CASSADRTGGYGYTF
j_call: TRBJ1-2
clone_size: .
v_call: TRBV2
d_call: TRBD1

cdr3_nt: TGTGCCAGCAGTGAACAGCGGGGGGCGCATTATGGCTACACCTTC
cdr3_aa: CASSEQRGAHYGYTF
j_call: TRBJ1-2
clone_size: .
v_call: TRBV6-1
d_call: .

cdr3_nt: TGTGCCAGCAGCCCGGACTCCAATCAGCCCCAGCATTTT
cdr3_aa: CASSPDSNQPQHF
j_call: TRBJ1-5
clone_size: .
v_call: TRBV7-9
d_call: .

cdr3_nt: TGTGCCTGGAGCCCGGGTGCTGGGGCCAACGTCCTGACTTTC
cdr3_aa: CAWSPGAGANVLTF
j_call: TRBJ2-6
clone_size: .
v_call: TRBV30
d_call: .

cdr3_nt: TGTGCCAGCAGTCCCGGGGGACAGGGGCACACTGAAGCTTTCTTT
cdr3_aa: CASSPGGQGHTEAFF
j_call: TRBJ1-1
clone_size: many
v_call: TRBV6-5
d_call: TRBD1